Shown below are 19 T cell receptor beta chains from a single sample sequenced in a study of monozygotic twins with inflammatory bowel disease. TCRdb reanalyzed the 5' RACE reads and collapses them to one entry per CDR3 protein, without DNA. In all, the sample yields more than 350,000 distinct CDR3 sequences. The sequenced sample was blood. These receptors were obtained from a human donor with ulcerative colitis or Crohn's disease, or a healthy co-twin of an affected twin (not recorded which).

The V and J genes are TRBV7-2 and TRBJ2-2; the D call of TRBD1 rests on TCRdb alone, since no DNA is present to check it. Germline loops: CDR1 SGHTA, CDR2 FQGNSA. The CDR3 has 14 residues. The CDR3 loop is CASSEGFARGELFF.

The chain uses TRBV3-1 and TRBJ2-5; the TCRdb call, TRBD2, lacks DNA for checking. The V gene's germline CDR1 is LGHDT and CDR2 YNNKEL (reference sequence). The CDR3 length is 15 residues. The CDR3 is CASLGLAGGPRTQYF.

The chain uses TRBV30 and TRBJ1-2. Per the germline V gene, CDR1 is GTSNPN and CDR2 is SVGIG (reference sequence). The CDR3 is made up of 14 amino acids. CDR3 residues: CAWNRGRASGSYTF. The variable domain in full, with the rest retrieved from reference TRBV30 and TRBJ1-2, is SQTIHQWPATLVQPVGSPLSLECTVEGTSNPNLYWYRQAAGRGLQLLFYSVGIGQISSEVPQNLSASRPQDRQFILSSKKLLLSDSGFYLCAWNRGRASGSYTFGSGTRLTVV.

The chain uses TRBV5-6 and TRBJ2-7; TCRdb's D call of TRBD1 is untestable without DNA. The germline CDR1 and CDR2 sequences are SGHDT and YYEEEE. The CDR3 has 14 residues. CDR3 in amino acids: CASSLGQSDYEQYF.

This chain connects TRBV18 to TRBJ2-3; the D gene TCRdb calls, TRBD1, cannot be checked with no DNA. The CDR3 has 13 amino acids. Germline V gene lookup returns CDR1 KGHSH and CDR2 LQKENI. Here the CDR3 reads CASSPGDTDTQYF. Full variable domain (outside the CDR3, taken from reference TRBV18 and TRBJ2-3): NAGVMQNPRHLVRRRGQEARLRCSPMKGHSHVYWYRQLPEEGLKFMVYLQKENIIDESGMPKERFSAEFPKEGPSILRIQQVVRGDSAAYFCASSPGDTDTQYFGPGTRLTVL.

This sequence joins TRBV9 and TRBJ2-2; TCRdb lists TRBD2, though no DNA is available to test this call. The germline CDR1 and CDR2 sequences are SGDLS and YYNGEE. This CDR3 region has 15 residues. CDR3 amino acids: CASRPEGSLPGELFF.

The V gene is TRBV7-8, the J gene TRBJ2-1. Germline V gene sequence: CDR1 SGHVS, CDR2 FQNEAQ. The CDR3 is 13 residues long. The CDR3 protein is CASSLVANNEQFF.

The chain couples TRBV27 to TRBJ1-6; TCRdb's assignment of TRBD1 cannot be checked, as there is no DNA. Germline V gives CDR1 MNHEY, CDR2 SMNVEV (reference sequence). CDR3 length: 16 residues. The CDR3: CASSRLGKRGNSPLHF.

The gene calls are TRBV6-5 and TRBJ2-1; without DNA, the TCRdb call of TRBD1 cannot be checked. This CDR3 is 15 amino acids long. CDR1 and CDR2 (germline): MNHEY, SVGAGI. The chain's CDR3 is CASRSRQGLYNEQFF.

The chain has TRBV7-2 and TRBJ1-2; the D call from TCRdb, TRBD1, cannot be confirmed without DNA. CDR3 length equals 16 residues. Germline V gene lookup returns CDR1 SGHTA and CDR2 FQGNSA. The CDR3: CASSLSVRGSFYGYTF.

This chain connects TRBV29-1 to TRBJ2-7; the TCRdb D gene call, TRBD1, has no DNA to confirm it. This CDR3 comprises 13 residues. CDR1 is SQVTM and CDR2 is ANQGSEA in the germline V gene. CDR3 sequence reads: CSVLWVGGAEQYF.

This CDR3 reads CASSQESSGNTGELFF. This rearrangement joins TRBV4-2 to TRBJ2-2. CDR3 length: 16 residues. Germline V CDR1 and CDR2: LGHNA, YNFKEQ.

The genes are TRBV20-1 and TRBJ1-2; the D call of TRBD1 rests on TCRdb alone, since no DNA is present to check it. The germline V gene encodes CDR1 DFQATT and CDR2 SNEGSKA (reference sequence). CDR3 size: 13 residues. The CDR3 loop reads CSARDGQRYGYTF.

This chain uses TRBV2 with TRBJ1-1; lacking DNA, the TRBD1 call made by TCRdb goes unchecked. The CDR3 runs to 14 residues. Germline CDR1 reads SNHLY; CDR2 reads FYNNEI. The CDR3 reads CASTPRHMNTEAFF.

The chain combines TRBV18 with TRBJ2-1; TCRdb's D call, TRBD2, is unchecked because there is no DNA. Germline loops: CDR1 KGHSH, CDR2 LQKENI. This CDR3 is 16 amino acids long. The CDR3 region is CASSPTSGGAGNEQFF.

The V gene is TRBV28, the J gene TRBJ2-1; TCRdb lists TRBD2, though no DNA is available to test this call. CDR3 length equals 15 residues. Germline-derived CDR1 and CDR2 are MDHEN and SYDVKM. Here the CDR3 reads CAALAGGSGGDEQFF.

The CDR3: CASSIQHSNQPQHF. The rearrangement joins TRBV19 to TRBJ1-5. There are 14 residues in the CDR3. CDR1 and CDR2 (germline): LNHDA, SQIVND (reference sequence).

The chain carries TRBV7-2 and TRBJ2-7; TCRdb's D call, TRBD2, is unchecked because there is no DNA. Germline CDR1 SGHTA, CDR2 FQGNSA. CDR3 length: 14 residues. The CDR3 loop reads CASSQGREDYEQYF.

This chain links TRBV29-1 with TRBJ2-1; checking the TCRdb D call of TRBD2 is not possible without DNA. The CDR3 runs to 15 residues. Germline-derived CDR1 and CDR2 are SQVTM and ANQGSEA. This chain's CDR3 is CSELETSGPFNEQFF.